This T cell receptor (beta chain) was captured by sequencing in a study of cytomegalovirus exposure and HLA in healthy donors. Study results and caveats: In a later analysis, an Asian-associated ancestry cluster reportedly showed fewer N-insertions than the approximately 640-donor mean.

Comments on this clone: The antigen remains undetermined.

PCR employed 60 Vbeta and 13 Jbeta primers. Source study methods: There were tens of millions of unique TCR beta chains by a later count, and approximately 11 million of them were shared. The data were produced by immunoSEQ multiplex PCR, yet TCRdb's version contains in-frame clones alone and is incomplete. For V, J and clone size, that table is used; D and trimming come from the DNA. Of 100,000 to 150,000 clones in the sample, about 75% were seen once. There are 14 residues in the CDR3. From germline, CDR1 is SGHRS and CDR2 YFSETQ. The ends were cut back, 0 bases at V and 6 bases at J, with 7 bases in the middle.

Sequenced sample: PBMCs. J is TRBJ1-6 and V is TRBV5-1, with no clear D. This clonotype originated in a man in his 60s in good health and CMV-seropositive. The CDR3 sequence: CASSLAEGNSPLHF. CDR3 coding DNA: TGCGCCAGCAGCTTGGCCGAGGGTAATTCACCCCTCCACTTT.